Below are 28 T cell receptor beta chains sequenced from a single sample in a study of blood T cell repertoires in COVID-19. This table comes from immunoSEQ multiplex PCR, and its TCRdb copy is limited to in-frame clones, with some not included. Of 110,000 to 150,000 clones in the sample, 85% to 90% were seen once. Material for sequencing was peripheral blood. These TCRs come from a man aged 55 to 70 with active or convalescent COVID-19.

Here the CDR3 DNA reads TGTGCCAGCAGCCAAGTGGCTAGCGGGAACTACGAGCAGTACTTC. This sequence encodes CASSQVASGNYEQYF. J is TRBJ2-7 and V is TRBV4-2; 9 bases fit TRBD2. In germline, CDR1 is LGHNA, CDR2 YNFKEQ. The CDR3 extends over 15 amino acids. J lost 3 bases, V lost 1 base, and 4 bases had no gene match.

The chain couples TRBV29-1 to TRBJ1-1; 9 bases are shared with TRBD1. Losses at the gene ends were 4 bases for V and 0 bases for J; bases not matched to a gene: 0. The V gene's germline CDR1 is SQVTM and CDR2 ANQGSEA. CDR3 length equals 13 residues. The CDR3: CSVGQGVNTEAFF. The CDR3 nucleotides read TGCAGCGTTGGACAGGGGGTGAACACTGAAGCTTTCTTT.

This clone has a single count. The rearrangement joins TRBV7-9 to TRBJ2-3; no clear D gene. Trimming took 5 bases from V and 2 from J, leaving 20 bases between them. CDR3 length equals 17 residues. Germline V gives CDR1 SEHNR, CDR2 FQNEAQ (reference sequence). CDR3 bases: TGTGCCAGCAGCCCCGACTTAGTCCCGGCGTACACAGATACGCAGTATTTT. This codes for CASSPDLVPAYTDTQYF. Supplemented by reference TRBV7-9 and TRBJ2-3, the full variable domain reads DTGVSQNPRHKITKRGQNVTFRCDPISEHNRLYWYRQTLGQGPEFLTYFQNEAQLEKSRLLSDRFSAERPKGSFSTLEIQRTEQGDSAMYLCASSPDLVPAYTDTQYFGPGTRLTVL.

This clone has just one count. The chain carries TRBV3-1 (or the pseudogene TRBV3-2) and TRBJ2-2, with D possibly being TRBD2 (5 bases). V lost 2 bases to trimming and J lost 8 bases, with 12 bases between them. The CDR3 totals 14 residues. Germline CDR1 LGHDT, CDR2 YNNKEL (reference sequence). CDR3 sequence: CASSQRGRGGELFF. CDR3 sequence (DNA): TGTGCCAGCAGCCAAAGAGGGAGAGGAGGGGAGCTGTTTTTT.

This clone has a handful of counts. The chain has TRBV6-2 or TRBV6-3 and TRBJ1-5, with D perhaps matching TRBD1 (5 bases). Germline CDR1 MNHEY, CDR2 SVGEGT. This CDR3 has 14 residues. V was shortened by 1 base and J by 7 bases, with 11 bases between the two germline ends. The CDR3 loop is CASSYLRGVQPQHF. The CDR3 region has the DNA TGTGCCAGCAGTTACTTACGGGGGGTGCAGCCCCAGCATTTT.

The rearrangement uses TRBV7-9 and TRBJ2-3; 10 bases align to TRBD2. The length of the CDR3 is 17 residues. V trimming: 5 bases; J trimming: 4 bases; junction bases outside the gene matches: 12. The germline V gene encodes CDR1 SEHNR and CDR2 FQNEAQ (reference sequence). In nucleotides, the CDR3 is TGTGCCAGCAGCCAAAACGAGCGGGGGGGCAGGGCAGATACGCAGTATTTT. Encoded protein: CASSQNERGGRADTQYF.

The rearrangement uses TRBV18 and TRBJ2-2; unclear D gene. The V end was cut by 6 bases, the J end by 1 base, with 6 bases between. Per germline, CDR1 KGHSH and CDR2 LQKENI. The CDR3 runs to 13 residues. This chain's CDR3 is CASSGGNTGELFF. The CDR3 coding sequence is TGTGCCAGCTCTGGCGGGAACACCGGGGAGCTGTTTTTT.

The chain carries TRBV18 and TRBJ1-5; 10 nucleotides agree with TRBD1. Per germline, CDR1 KGHSH and CDR2 LQKENI. V shed 3 bases and J 7 bases; nucleotides not matched to a gene: 9. The CDR3 consists of 16 residues. The CDR3 sequence: CASSPATGGGRQPQHF. The CDR3 nucleotides read TGTGCCAGCTCACCGGCGACAGGGGGCGGACGCCAGCCCCAGCATTTT.

The chain is built from TRBV9 and TRBJ2-1, with 16 bases identical to TRBD2. The V gene's germline CDR1 is SGDLS and CDR2 YYNGEE. J lost 7 bases, V lost 5 bases, and 9 bases had no gene match. This CDR3 is 17 amino acids long. The CDR3 protein is CASRPPGLAGGANEQFF. The CDR3 nucleotides read TGTGCCAGCAGGCCCCCGGGACTAGCGGGAGGGGCGAATGAGCAGTTCTTC.

Here the CDR3 DNA reads TGTGCCAGCAAGACTAGTGCTGAGACCCAGTACTTC. As protein: CASKTSAETQYF. V and J are TRBV2 and TRBJ2-5, with a tentative D call TRBD2 (6 bases). The V and J ends lost 7 bases and 5 bases respectively, with 11 bases between them. Germline V gene sequence: CDR1 SNHLY, CDR2 FYNNEI. The CDR3 runs 12 residues.

The CDR3, as DNA: TGTGCCAGCAGTTACCCCGCCCGGGAGGGGGTAAGGGAAGAGACCCAGTACTTC. Its protein is CASSYPAREGVREETQYF. The V and J genes are TRBV6-2 or TRBV6-3 and TRBJ2-5; 8 bases are shared with TRBD2. Germline CDR1 is MNHEY and CDR2 is SVGEGT. This CDR3 is built from 18 residues. V gave up 2 bases and J gave up 3 bases; unmatched junction bases: 14.

V and J are TRBV10-3 and TRBJ1-1; 12 bases line up with TRBD1. The V gene end was trimmed by 10 bases and the J gene end by 4 bases; junction bases not matched to a gene: 10. Germline lookup yields CDR1 ENHRY and CDR2 SYGVKD. CDR3 length equals 15 residues. The CDR3 nucleotides are TGTGCCACAGCAGCCGGGACAGGGGGCATCACTGAAGCTTTCTTT. This codes for CATAAGTGGITEAFF.

The V and J genes are TRBV7-2 and TRBJ1-2; 8 nucleotides match TRBD1. CDR1 and CDR2 (germline): SGHTA, FQGNSA. The CDR3 loop spans 18 amino acids. V gave up 5 bases and J gave up 4 bases; unmatched junction bases: 18. The CDR3 DNA sequence: TGTGCCAGCAGCCAGGAGGTCCAGGGGGCCCTTTCAGCCTATGGCTACACCTTC. This encodes CASSQEVQGALSAYGYTF.

This clone turned up a few times. The chain combines TRBV7-2 with TRBJ1-6, with a tentative D call TRBD1 (6 bases). The CDR3 contains 15 residues. The V end lost 2 bases, the J end lost 7 bases, and 12 bases lay between the germline ends. Per germline, CDR1 SGHTA and CDR2 FQGNSA. The CDR3 region has the DNA TGTGCCAGCAGCTTAATGCAGGGGCAGAATTCACCCCTCCACTTT. Protein product: CASSLMQGQNSPLHF.

This clone was observed a few times. V usage is TRBV7-9 and J usage is TRBJ2-7, with D hard to call. From germline, CDR1 is SEHNR and CDR2 FQNEAQ (reference sequence). Trimming pared 4 bases from V and 5 bases from J, leaving 9 bases between. The CDR3 loop spans 12 amino acids. CDR3 protein: CASSSEIDEQYF. The CDR3 nucleotides are TGTGCCAGCAGCTCCGAGATTGACGAGCAGTACTTC.

The chain has TRBV30 and TRBJ1-3; D is perhaps TRBD1 (5 bases). Per the germline V gene, CDR1 is GTSNPN and CDR2 is SVGIG (reference sequence). This CDR3 contains 15 residues. V lost 0 bases to trimming and J lost 0 bases, with 9 bases between them. The CDR3 DNA is TGTGCCTGGAGTGTCGGGGGGACCTCTGGAAACACCATATATTTT. This translates into CAWSVGGTSGNTIYF. The variable domain in full, completed from reference TRBV30 and TRBJ1-3, reads SQTIHQWPATLVQPVGSPLSLECTVEGTSNPNLYWYRQAAGRGLQLLFYSVGIGQISSEVPQNLSASRPQDRQFILSSKKLLLSDSGFYLCAWSVGGTSGNTIYFGEGSWLTVV.

The chain employs TRBV30 and TRBJ1-1; D gene uncertain. V was shortened by 6 bases and J by 0 bases, with 11 bases between the two germline ends. The CDR3 covers 13 residues. Germline CDR1 is GTSNPN and CDR2 is SVGIG (reference sequence). The CDR3 DNA is TGTGCCTGCCACGGGGAAATGAACACTGAAGCTTTCTTT. This translates into CACHGEMNTEAFF.

V gene TRBV5-6 combines with J gene TRBJ1-2; the D gene is possibly TRBD1 (6 bases). V was shortened by 4 bases and J by 2 bases, with 15 bases between the two germline ends. This CDR3 spans 15 amino acids. CDR1 and CDR2 from the germline V gene are SGHDT and YYEEEE. CDR3: CASSPVQGINYGYTF. In DNA, the CDR3 is TGTGCCAGCAGCCCCGTCCAGGGGATAAACTATGGCTACACCTTC.

V and J are TRBV6-5 and TRBJ1-2, with TRBD1 identical over 7 bases. The trim removed 4 bases at V and 4 bases at J, leaving 3 bases unmatched. The CDR3 runs to 13 residues. Per the germline V gene, CDR1 is MNHEY and CDR2 is SVGAGI. The CDR3 DNA reads as TGTGCCAGCAGTTTAAGACAGGGCTATGGCTACACCTTC. Translating gives CASSLRQGYGYTF.

The rearrangement joins TRBV29-1 to TRBJ1-2, with TRBD1 matching over 7 bases. After removal of 4 bases from V and 4 bases from J, the junction contained 6 bases not matched to a gene. This CDR3 has 13 amino acids. Germline CDR1 reads SQVTM; CDR2 reads ANQGSEA. As DNA, the CDR3 is TGCAGCGTTGCCACAGGGGTTGGCTATGGCTACACCTTC. Protein sequence: CSVATGVGYGYTF.

The gene calls are TRBV5-4 and TRBJ2-1, with TRBD1 as a possible D gene (5 bases). Germline V gene data show CDR1 as SGHNT and CDR2 as YYREEE (reference sequence). The CDR3 has 16 residues. The germline V and J ends were trimmed by 3 bases and 4 bases, with 17 bases remaining between them. This chain's CDR3 is CASSSVNFDSYNEQFF. Written as DNA, the CDR3 is TGTGCCAGCAGCTCCGTGAATTTTGACAGTTACAATGAGCAGTTCTTC.

This sequence joins TRBV7-2 and TRBJ2-1, with 12 nucleotides matching TRBD2. V trimming: 2 bases; J trimming: 5 bases; junction bases outside the gene matches: 10. The CDR3 is made up of 18 amino acids. Germline assignment: CDR1 SGHTA and CDR2 FQGNSA. This chain's CDR3 is CASSLLAGGPLRNNEQFF. CDR3 bases: TGTGCCAGCAGCTTACTAGCGGGGGGGCCTCTTCGGAACAATGAGCAGTTCTTC.

Here the CDR3 reads CASSNNQPQHF. CDR3 DNA sequence: TGTGCCAGCAGCAACAATCAGCCCCAGCATTTT. The chain employs TRBV28 and TRBJ1-5; D not resolved. The CDR3 length is 11 residues. Deletions cut 6 bases from V and 3 bases from J, with 3 bases between. Per the germline V gene, CDR1 is MDHEN and CDR2 is SYDVKM.

The chain recombines TRBV5-6 with TRBJ1-2; the match to TRBD1 covers 9 bases. V lost 5 bases, J lost 8 bases, and 7 bases stayed unmatched. The CDR3 has 13 residues. Per germline, CDR1 SGHDT and CDR2 YYEEEE. The CDR3 protein is CASSDRGIWGYTF. The CDR3 bases are TGTGCCAGCAGTGACAGGGGGATATGGGGCTACACCTTC. The complete variable domain, with remaining parts taken from reference TRBV5-6 and TRBJ1-2, reads DAGVTQSPTHLIKTRGQQVTLRCSPKSGHDTVSWYQQALGQGPQFIFQYYEEEERQRGNFPDRFSGHQFPNYSSELNVNALLLGDSALYLCASSDRGIWGYTFGSGTRLTVV.

The rearrangement joins TRBV15 to TRBJ1-2, with D uncertain. The CDR3 covers 15 residues. Looked up from germline, CDR1 is LNHNV and CDR2 is YYDKDF (reference sequence). Trimming removed 5 bases from V and 2 bases from J, with 15 bases in between. Written as DNA, the CDR3 is TGTGCCACCAGCCTTACCACGGGTGCCAACTATGGCTACACCTTC. Amino acid sequence: CATSLTTGANYGYTF.

CDR3 region: CASSSAGLTGELFF. CDR3 nucleotide sequence: TGTGCCAGCAGCTCCGCAGGGCTCACCGGGGAGCTGTTTTTT. The chain employs TRBV7-2 and TRBJ2-2; perhaps TRBD1 as D (5 bases). CDR1 SGHTA and CDR2 FQGNSA come from the germline V gene. V lost 4 bases and J 4 bases, leaving 10 bases between the germline ends. The CDR3 has 14 residues.

About this clone itself: Other nucleotide sequences from this sample produce the same CDR3. V and J are TRBV7-2 and TRBJ1-4; D is ambiguous. Germline V gives CDR1 SGHTA, CDR2 FQGNSA. This CDR3 contains 12 residues. V dropped 1 base and J dropped 7 bases, with 4 bases sitting between them. The CDR3 DNA reads as TGTGCCAGCAGCTTAGAGCGTGAAAAACTGTTTTTT. This sequence encodes CASSLEREKLFF.

This sequence joins TRBV28 and TRBJ1-5; a possible D gene is TRBD1 (6 bases). Trimming took off 6 bases at V and 3 bases at J, with 18 bases between the two ends. Germline V CDR1 and CDR2: MDHEN, SYDVKM. The CDR3 covers 16 residues. The CDR3 region is CASRYRDYYTNQPQHF. In DNA, the CDR3 is TGTGCCAGCAGGTACAGGGATTACTATACCAATCAGCCCCAGCATTTT. The entire variable domain, with the rest obtained from reference TRBV28 and TRBJ1-5, is as follows: DVKVTQSSRYLVKRTGEKVFLECVQDMDHENMFWYRQDPGLGLRLIYFSYDVKMKEKGDIPEGYSVSREKKERFSLILESASTNQTSMYLCASRYRDYYTNQPQHFGDGTRLSIL.